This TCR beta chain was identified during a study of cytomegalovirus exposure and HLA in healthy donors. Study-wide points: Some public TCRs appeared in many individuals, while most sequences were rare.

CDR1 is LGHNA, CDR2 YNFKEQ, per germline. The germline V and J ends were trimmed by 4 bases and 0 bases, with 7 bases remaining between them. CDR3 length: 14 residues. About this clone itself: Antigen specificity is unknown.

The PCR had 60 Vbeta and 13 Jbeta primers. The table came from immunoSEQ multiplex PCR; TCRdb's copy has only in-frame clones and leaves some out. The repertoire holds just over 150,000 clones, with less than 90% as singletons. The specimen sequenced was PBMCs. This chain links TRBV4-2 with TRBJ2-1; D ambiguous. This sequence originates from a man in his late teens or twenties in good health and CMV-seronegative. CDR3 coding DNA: TGTGCCAGCAGCCGACTCGGCTCCTACAATGAGCAGTTCTTC. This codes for CASSRLGSYNEQFF.